Listed below are T cell receptor beta chains from one sample, sequenced in a study of T-cell memory formation after mild COVID-19. TCRdb re-called the 5' RACE reads through MiXCR, storing one row per CDR3 protein. The sample consists of nearly 350,000 distinct CDR3 sequences, approximately 13% of them appearing once. Sequencing was carried out using PBMCs or a T cell subset sorted from them (not recorded which). These receptors all come from a man between 18 and 29 years old who had mild COVID-19 (a few samples of this study predate the infection). Cell type and time point are not known. CDR3s include the opening cysteine and the closing phenylalanine or tryptophan. Each record gives: V gene, clone size, J gene, D gene, CDR3 DNA, CDR3 protein. The D gene is left open where the match is weak. Only part of the rows carry a size: once, few, many, or a class if the clone is expanded.

TRBV11-3	few	TRBJ2-1	TRBD1	TGTGCCAGCAGCTTAGGCCAGGGGGTTATAGATGAGCAGTTCTTC	CASSLGQGVIDEQFF
TRBV6-6	.	TRBJ2-5	TRBD2	TGTGCCAGCAGTTACCCGAGCGGGGAGGGGGAGACCCAGTACTTC	CASSYPSGEGETQYF
TRBV9	few	TRBJ2-1	TRBD2	TGTGCCAGCAGCAAGGGACTAGCGGAGGGGGATGAGCAGTTCTTC	CASSKGLAEGDEQFF
TRBV20-1	few	TRBJ1-2	.	TGCAGTGCTACTTCGACAGGTCTCTATGGCTACACCTTC	CSATSTGLYGYTF
TRBV6-6	.	TRBJ2-3	.	TGTGCCAGCGGGCGGGACTTCACAGATACGCAGTATTTT	CASGRDFTDTQYF
TRBV9	.	TRBJ2-3	.	TGTGCCAGCAGCGTACAGGGGATTCCTAGCACAGATACGCAGTATTTT	CASSVQGIPSTDTQYF
TRBV2	.	TRBJ2-1	.	TGTGCCAGCAGCAGCACTCCTTACTACAATGAGCAGTTCTTC	CASSSTPYYNEQFF
TRBV6-5	many	TRBJ2-3	.	TGTGCCAGCAGTTACTCGTGGGCGGGGGCGACAGATACGCAGTATTTT	CASSYSWAGATDTQYF
TRBV6-5	few	TRBJ2-3	.	TGTGCCAGCAGTTACTTCCACACAGATACGCAGTATTTT	CASSYFHTDTQYF
TRBV11-2	.	TRBJ1-5	.	TGTGCCAGCAGCTTAGAAGGGGGGCAGAGCAATCAGCCCCAGCATTTT	CASSLEGGQSNQPQHF
TRBV9	few	TRBJ1-6	TRBD1	TGTGCCAGCAGCGTAGGATCGCTGGGACCGGGACAGGGGAATTCACCCCTCCACTTT	CASSVGSLGPGQGNSPLHF
TRBV5-5	.	TRBJ2-3	.	TGTGCCAGCAGCTTGGCCCGAGGGGCGCCAGATACGCAGTATTTT	CASSLARGAPDTQYF
TRBV13	.	TRBJ2-1	.	TGTGCCAGCAGCTTCTTAGAGGGGCGATCCTACAATGAGCAGTTCTTC	CASSFLEGRSYNEQFF
TRBV20-1	.	TRBJ1-3	.	TGCAGTGCTACCTCAGGGCAGGGGAAAGGAAACACCATATATTTT	CSATSGQGKGNTIYF
TRBV4-2	few	TRBJ1-1	TRBD1	TGTGCCAGCAGCCCTTCGGACAGGGTTAACACTGAAGCTTTCTTT	CASSPSDRVNTEAFF
TRBV6-5	.	TRBJ1-1	.	TGTGCCAGCAGTACTTTGGCGGGCAGCAGAGCTTTCTTT	CASSTLAGSRAFF
TRBV12-3/TRBV12-4	few	TRBJ2-2	.	TGTGCCAGCAGTTCCTCGTCCACAGGGACCGGGGAGCTGTTTTTT	CASSSSSTGTGELFF
TRBV4-3	.	TRBJ1-5	TRBD1	TGCGCCAGCAGCCTCCTCAGGGGGCCGCATCAGCCCCAGCATTTT	CASSLLRGPHQPQHF
TRBV7-9	.	TRBJ2-4	TRBD1	TGTGCCAGCAGCTTAGAGGGGGCCTGGGGCTTGTCGGACAAAAACATTCAGTACTTC	CASSLEGAWGLSDKNIQYF
TRBV7-2	.	TRBJ1-2	.	TGTGCCAGCAGCTTAGCCCGGGTCGGGCTCCACGGCTACACCTTC	CASSLARVGLHGYTF
TRBV29-1	.	TRBJ2-5	.	TGCAGCGTTGAAGACGGCGGGTTTGGGGAGACCCAGTACTTC	CSVEDGGFGETQYF
TRBV7-9	.	TRBJ2-7	.	TGTGCCAGCAGCCCCCAGGGGGGCTACGAGCAGTACTTC	CASSPQGGYEQYF
TRBV12-3/TRBV12-4	.	TRBJ1-6	.	TGTGCCGGCAGTCTAGGTTCACCCCTCCACTTT	CAGSLGSPLHF
TRBV5-1	few	TRBJ2-5	.	TGCGCCAGCAGCCCGGGGGCGGGGGACTGGGAGACCCAGTACTTC	CASSPGAGDWETQYF
TRBV4-3	few	TRBJ2-1	.	TGCGCCAGCAGCCAAGTAGGTGACCCAAACAATGAGCAGTTCTTC	CASSQVGDPNNEQFF
TRBV20-1	.	TRBJ1-2	TRBD1	TGCAGTGCTTTAGGGGGACAGAACTATGGCTACACCTTC	CSALGGQNYGYTF
TRBV4-1	.	TRBJ1-1	.	TGCGCCAGCAGCCAAGATAGTGGGGGGAACACTGAAGCTTTCTTT	CASSQDSGGNTEAFF
TRBV9	.	TRBJ1-1	.	TGTGCCAGCAGTGTCACCGGGACGGTGAACACTGAAGCTTTCTTT	CASSVTGTVNTEAFF
TRBV5-1	many	TRBJ2-5	TRBD2	TGCGCCAGCAGCTTGGAGGCTGCGGGGGTTTGGGAGACCCAGTACTTC	CASSLEAAGVWETQYF
TRBV3-1	few	TRBJ1-6	.	TGTGCCAGCAGCCAGGAATGGACAGTCCGGGGGACCCTCCACTTT	CASSQEWTVRGTLHF
TRBV6-2/TRBV6-3	few	TRBJ2-1	TRBD2	TGTGCCAGCAATTTTGGAGCGGGGGGTCACAATGAGCAGTTCTTC	CASNFGAGGHNEQFF
TRBV4-1	.	TRBJ1-2	TRBD1	TGCGCCAGCAGCCAAGATCGAGGAACAGGGGGCGCGTTTGGTGGCTACACCTTC	CASSQDRGTGGAFGGYTF
TRBV20-1	few	TRBJ1-1	.	TGCAGTGCTAGAGATATTGGGGGCGAGAAAGCTTTCTTT	CSARDIGGEKAFF
TRBV7-9	few	TRBJ1-4	.	TGTGCCAGCAGCCATGATCTACAGGGACTGAATGAAAAACTGTTTTTT	CASSHDLQGLNEKLFF
TRBV15	few	TRBJ2-1	TRBD2	TGTGCCACCAGCGGACTAGCGGGGGGTTCTCAGTTCTTC	CATSGLAGGSQFF
TRBV7-2	few	TRBJ1-2	.	TGTGCCAGCAGCTTACGGTATACAGATAGGAGCTACACCTTC	CASSLRYTDRSYTF
TRBV6-5	.	TRBJ2-1	.	TGTGCCAGCAGTTACTCGGACACCAGGAGGGCCTACAATGAGCAGTTCTTC	CASSYSDTRRAYNEQFF
TRBV20-1	few	TRBJ1-1	.	TGCAGTGCTAGGAGCCCTACTGAAGCTTTCTTT	CSARSPTEAFF
TRBV6-1	.	TRBJ2-1	TRBD1	TGTGCCAGCAGTGAATGGGGGGACAGGGCCCTCTCCTACAATGAGCAGTTCTTC	CASSEWGDRALSYNEQFF
TRBV28	.	TRBJ2-1	.	TGTGCCAGCAGTTTACGCCGACCGGACAGTTACTCCTACAATGAGCAGTTCTTC	CASSLRRPDSYSYNEQFF
TRBV6-1	.	TRBJ1-2	.	TGTGCCAGCAGTGGCGGGGACGCGGGAGACTATGGCTACACCTTC	CASSGGDAGDYGYTF
TRBV9	many	TRBJ1-4	.	TGTGCCAGCAGCAAATTAACCACTAATGAAAAACTGTTTTTT	CASSKLTTNEKLFF
TRBV4-1	.	TRBJ2-5	.	TGCGCCAGCAGCCAAAGACAGCAAGAGACCCAGTACTTC	CASSQRQQETQYF
TRBV10-3	.	TRBJ2-1	.	TGTGCCATCAGTGAGTCCGGGACTGGGTTCAACAATGAGCAGTTCTTC	CAISESGTGFNNEQFF